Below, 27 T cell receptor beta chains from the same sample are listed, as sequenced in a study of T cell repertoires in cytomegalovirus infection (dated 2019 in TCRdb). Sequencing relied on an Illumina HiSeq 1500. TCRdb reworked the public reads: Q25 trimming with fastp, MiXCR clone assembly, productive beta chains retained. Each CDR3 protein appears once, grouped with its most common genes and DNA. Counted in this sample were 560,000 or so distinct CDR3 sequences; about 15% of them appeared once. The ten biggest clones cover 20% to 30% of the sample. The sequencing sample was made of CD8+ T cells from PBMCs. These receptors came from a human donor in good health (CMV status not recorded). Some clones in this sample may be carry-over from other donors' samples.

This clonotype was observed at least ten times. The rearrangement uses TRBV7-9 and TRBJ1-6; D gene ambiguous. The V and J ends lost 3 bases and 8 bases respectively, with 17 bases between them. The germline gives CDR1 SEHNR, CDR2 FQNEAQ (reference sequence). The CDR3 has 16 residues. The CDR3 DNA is TGTGCCAGCAGCTTTACGGGTCGGCAATTGGATTCACCCCTCCACTTT. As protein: CASSFTGRQLDSPLHF.

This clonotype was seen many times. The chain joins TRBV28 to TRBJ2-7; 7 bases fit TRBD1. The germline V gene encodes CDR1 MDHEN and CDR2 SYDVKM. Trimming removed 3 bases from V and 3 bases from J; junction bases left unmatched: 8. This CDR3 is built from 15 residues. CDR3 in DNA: TGTGCCAGCAGTTTTCCGGGACAGTCAAACTACGAGCAGTACTTC. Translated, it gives CASSFPGQSNYEQYF. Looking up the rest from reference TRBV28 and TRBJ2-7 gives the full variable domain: DVKVTQSSRYLVKRTGEKVFLECVQDMDHENMFWYRQDPGLGLRLIYFSYDVKMKEKGDIPEGYSVSREKKERFSLILESASTNQTSMYLCASSFPGQSNYEQYFGPGTRLTVT.

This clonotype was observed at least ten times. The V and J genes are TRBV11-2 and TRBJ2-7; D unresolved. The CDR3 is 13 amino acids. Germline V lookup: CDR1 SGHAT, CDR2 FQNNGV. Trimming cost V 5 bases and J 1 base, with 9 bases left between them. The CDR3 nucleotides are TGTGCCAGCAGCCCCTGGAAGTCCTACGAGCAGTACTTC. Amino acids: CASSPWKSYEQYF. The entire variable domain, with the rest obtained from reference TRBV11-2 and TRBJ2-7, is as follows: EAGVAQSPRYKIIEKRQSVAFWCNPISGHATLYWYQQILGQGPKLLIQFQNNGVVDDSQLPKDRFSAERLKGVDSTLKIQPAKLEDSAVYLCASSPWKSYEQYFGPGTRLTVT.

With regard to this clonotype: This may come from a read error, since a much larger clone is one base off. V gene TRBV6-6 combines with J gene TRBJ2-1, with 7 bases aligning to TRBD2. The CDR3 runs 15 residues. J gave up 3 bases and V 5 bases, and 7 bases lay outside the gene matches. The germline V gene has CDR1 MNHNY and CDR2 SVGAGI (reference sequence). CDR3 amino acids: CASSGGLTLYNEQFF. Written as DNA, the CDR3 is TGTGCCAGCAGTGGGGGACTAACCCTCTACAATGAGCAGTTCTTC.

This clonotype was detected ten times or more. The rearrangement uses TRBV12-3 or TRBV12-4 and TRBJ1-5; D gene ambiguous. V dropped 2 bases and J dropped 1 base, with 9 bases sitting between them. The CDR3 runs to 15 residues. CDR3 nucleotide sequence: TGTGCCAGCAGTTTAAGTGGTCACAGCAATCAGCCCCAGCATTTT. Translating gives CASSLSGHSNQPQHF.

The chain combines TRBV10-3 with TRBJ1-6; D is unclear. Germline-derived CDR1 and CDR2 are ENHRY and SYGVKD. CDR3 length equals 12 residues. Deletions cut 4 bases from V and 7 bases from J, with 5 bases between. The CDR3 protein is CAISGPNSPLHF. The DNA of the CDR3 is TGTGCCATCAGTGGGCCGAATTCACCCCTCCACTTT.

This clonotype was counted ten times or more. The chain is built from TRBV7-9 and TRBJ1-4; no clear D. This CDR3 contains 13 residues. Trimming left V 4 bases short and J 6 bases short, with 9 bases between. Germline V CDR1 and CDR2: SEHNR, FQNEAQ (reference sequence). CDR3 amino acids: CASSSPSYEKLFF. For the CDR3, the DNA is TGTGCCAGCAGCTCCCCAAGTTATGAAAAACTGTTTTTT.

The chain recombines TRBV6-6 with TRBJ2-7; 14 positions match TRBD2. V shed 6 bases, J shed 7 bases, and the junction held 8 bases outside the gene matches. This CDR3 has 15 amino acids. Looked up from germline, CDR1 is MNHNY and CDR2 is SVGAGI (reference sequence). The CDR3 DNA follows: TGTGCCAGCAGGATGAAGGGACTAGCGGGAGCAGAGCAGTACTTC. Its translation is CASRMKGLAGAEQYF.

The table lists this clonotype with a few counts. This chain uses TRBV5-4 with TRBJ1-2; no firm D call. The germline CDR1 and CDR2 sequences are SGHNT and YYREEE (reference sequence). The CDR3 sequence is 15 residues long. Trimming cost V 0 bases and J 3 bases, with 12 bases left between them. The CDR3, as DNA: TGTGCCAGCAGCTTGGTAGCCGTGGAGGACTATGGCTACACCTTC. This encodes CASSLVAVEDYGYTF.

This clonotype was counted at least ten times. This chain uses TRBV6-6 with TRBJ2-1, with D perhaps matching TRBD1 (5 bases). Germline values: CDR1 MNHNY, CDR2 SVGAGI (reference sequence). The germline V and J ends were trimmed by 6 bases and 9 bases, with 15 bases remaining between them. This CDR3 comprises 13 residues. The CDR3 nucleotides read TGTGCCAGCAGCTTCCCAGGGAAGGGTGAGCAGTTCTTC. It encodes CASSFPGKGEQFF.

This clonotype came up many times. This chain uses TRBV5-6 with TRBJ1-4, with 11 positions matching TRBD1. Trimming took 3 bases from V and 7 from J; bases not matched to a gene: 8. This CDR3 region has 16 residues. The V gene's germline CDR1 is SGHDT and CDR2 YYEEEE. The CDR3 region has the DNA TGTGCCAGCAGCTCCTACGGACAGGGGGCAGGTGAAAAACTGTTTTTT. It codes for CASSSYGQGAGEKLFF.

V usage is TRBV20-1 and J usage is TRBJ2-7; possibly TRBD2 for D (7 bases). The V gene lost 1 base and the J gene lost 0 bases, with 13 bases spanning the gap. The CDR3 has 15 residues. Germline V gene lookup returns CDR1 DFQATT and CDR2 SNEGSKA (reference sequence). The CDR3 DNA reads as TGCAGTGCTAGAGGAAGGGGGGGTCTCTCCTACGAGCAGTACTTC. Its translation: CSARGRGGLSYEQYF.

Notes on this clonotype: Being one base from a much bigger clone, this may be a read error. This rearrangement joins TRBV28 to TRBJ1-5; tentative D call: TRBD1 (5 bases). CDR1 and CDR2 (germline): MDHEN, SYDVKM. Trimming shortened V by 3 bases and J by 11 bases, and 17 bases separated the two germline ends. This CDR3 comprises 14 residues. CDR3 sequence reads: CASSLGELQGSQHF. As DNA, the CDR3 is TGTGCCAGCAGTTTGGGGGAGTTGCAAGGATCCCAGCATTTT.

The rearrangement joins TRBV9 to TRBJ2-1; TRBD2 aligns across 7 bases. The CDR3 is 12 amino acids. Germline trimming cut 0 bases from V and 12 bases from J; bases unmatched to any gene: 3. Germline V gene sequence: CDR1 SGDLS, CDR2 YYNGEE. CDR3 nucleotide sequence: TGTGCCAGCAGCGTAGATTGGGGGGGGCAGTTCTTC. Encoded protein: CASSVDWGGQFF.

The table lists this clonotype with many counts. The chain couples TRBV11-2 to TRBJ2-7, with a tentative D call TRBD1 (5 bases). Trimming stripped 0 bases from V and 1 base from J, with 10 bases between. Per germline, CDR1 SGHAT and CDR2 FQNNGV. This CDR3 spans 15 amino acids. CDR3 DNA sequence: TGTGCCAGCAGCTTAGAGTCTCAGGGATCCTACGAGCAGTACTTC. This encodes CASSLESQGSYEQYF.

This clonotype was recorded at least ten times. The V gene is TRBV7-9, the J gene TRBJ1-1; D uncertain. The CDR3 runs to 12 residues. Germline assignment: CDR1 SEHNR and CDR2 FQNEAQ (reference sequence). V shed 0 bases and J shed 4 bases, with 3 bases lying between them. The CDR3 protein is CASSLALTEAFF. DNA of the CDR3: TGTGCCAGCAGCTTAGCTCTCACTGAAGCTTTCTTT.

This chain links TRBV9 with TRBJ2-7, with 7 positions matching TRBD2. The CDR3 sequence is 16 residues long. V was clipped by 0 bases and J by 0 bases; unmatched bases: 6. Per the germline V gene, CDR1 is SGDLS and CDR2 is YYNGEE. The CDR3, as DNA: TGTGCCAGCAGCGTAGAGGCGGGAGCGAGCTCCTACGAGCAGTACTTC. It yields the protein CASSVEAGASSYEQYF.

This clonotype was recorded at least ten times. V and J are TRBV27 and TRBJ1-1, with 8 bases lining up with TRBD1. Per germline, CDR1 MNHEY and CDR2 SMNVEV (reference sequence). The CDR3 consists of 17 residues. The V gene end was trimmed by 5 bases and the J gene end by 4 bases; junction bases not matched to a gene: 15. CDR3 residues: CASSNALTGGRGTEAFF. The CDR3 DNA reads TGTGCCAGCAGTAACGCGTTAACAGGGGGAAGGGGCACTGAAGCTTTCTTT.

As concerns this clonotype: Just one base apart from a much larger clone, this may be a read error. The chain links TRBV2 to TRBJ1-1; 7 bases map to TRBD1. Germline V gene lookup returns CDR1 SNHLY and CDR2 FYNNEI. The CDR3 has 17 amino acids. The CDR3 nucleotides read TGTGCCAGCAGTGGAGTTGTGGGGACAGCTGTGGGGCCTGAAGCTGTCTTT. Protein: CASSGVVGTAVGPEAVF. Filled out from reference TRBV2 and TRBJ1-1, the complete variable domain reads EPEVTQTPSHQVTQMGQEVILRCVPISNHLYFYWYRQILGQKVEFLVSFYNNEISEKSEIFDDQFSVERPDGSNFTLKIRSTKLEDSAMYFCASSGVVGTAVGPEAVFGQGTRLTVV.

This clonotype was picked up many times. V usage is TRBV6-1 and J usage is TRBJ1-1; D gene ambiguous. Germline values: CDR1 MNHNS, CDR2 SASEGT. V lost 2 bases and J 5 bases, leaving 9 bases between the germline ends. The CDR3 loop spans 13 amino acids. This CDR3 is CASSELLGTEAFF. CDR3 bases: TGTGCCAGCAGTGAATTGCTGGGGACTGAAGCTTTCTTT.

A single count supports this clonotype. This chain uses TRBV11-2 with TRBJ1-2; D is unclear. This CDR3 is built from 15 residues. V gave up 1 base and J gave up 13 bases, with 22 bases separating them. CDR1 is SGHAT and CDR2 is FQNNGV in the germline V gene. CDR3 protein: CASSLVDVRESGVTF. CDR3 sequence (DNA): TGTGCCAGCAGCTTAGTTGATGTGAGGGAGAGTGGCGTCACCTTC. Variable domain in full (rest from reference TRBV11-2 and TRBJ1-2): EAGVAQSPRYKIIEKRQSVAFWCNPISGHATLYWYQQILGQGPKLLIQFQNNGVVDDSQLPKDRFSAERLKGVDSTLKIQPAKLEDSAVYLCASSLVDVRESGVTFGSGTRLTVV.

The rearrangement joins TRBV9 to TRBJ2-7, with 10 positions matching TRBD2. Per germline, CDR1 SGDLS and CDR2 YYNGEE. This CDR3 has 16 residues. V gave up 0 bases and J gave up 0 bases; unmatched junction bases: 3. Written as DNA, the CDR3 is TGTGCCAGCAGCGTAGAGTCTAGCGGGAGCTCCTACGAGCAGTACTTC. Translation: CASSVESSGSSYEQYF.

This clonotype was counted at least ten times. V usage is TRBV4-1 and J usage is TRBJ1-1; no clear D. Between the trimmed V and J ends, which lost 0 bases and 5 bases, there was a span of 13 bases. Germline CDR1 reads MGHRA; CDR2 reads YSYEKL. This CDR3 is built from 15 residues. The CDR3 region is CASSQDEAGRTEAFF. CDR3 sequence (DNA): TGCGCCAGCAGCCAAGATGAGGCGGGCCGGACTGAAGCTTTCTTT.

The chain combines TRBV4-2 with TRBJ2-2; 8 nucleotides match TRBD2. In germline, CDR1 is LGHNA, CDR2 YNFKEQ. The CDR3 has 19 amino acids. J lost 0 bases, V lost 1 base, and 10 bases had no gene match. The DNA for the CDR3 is TGTGCCAGCAGCCAAGGTTTAGCCAGCGGGGGATCGAACACCGGGGAGCTGTTTTTT. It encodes CASSQGLASGGSNTGELFF.

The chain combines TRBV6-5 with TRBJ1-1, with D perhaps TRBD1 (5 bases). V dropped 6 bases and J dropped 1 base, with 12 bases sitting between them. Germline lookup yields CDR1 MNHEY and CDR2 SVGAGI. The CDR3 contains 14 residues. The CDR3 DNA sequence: TGTGCCAGCAGCTCCGGGGCAGCGAACACTGAAGCTTTCTTT. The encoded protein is CASSSGAANTEAFF.

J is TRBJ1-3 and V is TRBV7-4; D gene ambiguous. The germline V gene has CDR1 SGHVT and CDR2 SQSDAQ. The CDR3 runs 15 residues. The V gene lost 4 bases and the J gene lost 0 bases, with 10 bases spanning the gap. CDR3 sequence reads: CASSSNGPSGNTIYF. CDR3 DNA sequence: TGTGCCAGCAGCTCGAACGGACCCTCTGGAAACACCATATATTTT.

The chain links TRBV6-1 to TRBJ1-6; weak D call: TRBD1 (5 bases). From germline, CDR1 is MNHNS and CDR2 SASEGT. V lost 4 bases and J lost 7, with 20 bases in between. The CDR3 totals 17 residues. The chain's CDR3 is CASSVPPSQGENSPLHF. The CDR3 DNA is TGTGCCAGCAGTGTTCCCCCGTCTCAGGGAGAAAATTCACCCCTCCACTTT.